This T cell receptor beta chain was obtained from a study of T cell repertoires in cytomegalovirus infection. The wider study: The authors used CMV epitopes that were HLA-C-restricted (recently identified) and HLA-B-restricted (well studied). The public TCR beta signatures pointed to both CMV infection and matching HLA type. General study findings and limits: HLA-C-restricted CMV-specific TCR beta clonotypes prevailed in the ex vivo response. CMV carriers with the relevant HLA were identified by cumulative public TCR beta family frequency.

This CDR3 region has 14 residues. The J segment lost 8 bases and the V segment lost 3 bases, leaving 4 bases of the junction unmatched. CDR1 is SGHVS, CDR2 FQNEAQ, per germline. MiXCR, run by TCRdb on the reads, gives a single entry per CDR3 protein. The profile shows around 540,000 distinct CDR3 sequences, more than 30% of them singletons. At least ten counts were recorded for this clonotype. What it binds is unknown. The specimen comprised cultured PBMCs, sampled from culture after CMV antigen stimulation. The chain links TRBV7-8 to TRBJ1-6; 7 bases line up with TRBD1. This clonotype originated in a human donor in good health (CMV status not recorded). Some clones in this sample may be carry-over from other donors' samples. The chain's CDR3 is CASSLAGGYSPLHF. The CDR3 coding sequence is TGTGCCAGCAGCTTGGCAGGGGGGTATTCACCCCTCCACTTT.